Below are 25 T cell receptor beta chains sequenced from a single sample in a study of blood T cell repertoires in COVID-19. The method was immunoSEQ multiplex PCR; TCRdb's version includes in-frame clones alone and lacks a portion of them. Of roughly 230,000 clones listed, 82% are singletons. The sequencing input was PBMCs or T cells enriched from blood (not recorded which). The source is a woman aged 55 to 70 who had recovered from COVID-19.

V gene TRBV6-5 combines with J gene TRBJ1-1, with TRBD1 as a possible D gene (6 bases). V lost 0 bases, J lost 2 bases, and 13 bases lay in between. The CDR3 extends over 16 amino acids. CDR1 is MNHEY and CDR2 is SVGAGI in the germline V gene. The CDR3 DNA reads TGTGCCAGCAGTTACTCCACGGGACACCTAAACACTGAAGCTTTCTTT. This sequence encodes CASSYSTGHLNTEAFF.

The count of this clone is one. The genes are TRBV5-4 and TRBJ2-1; D is possibly TRBD1 (7 bases). V shed 4 bases and J shed 1 base, with 15 bases lying between them. The CDR3 contains 16 residues. Per the germline V gene, CDR1 is SGHNT and CDR2 is YYREEE (reference sequence). The CDR3 protein is CASSKNRGGSYNEQFF. For the CDR3, the DNA is TGTGCCAGCAGCAAAAACAGGGGAGGATCCTACAATGAGCAGTTCTTC.

The chain employs TRBV19 and TRBJ1-2; TRBD1 matches at 7 bases. The ends lost 5 bases at V and 4 bases at J; junction bases unmatched: 4. The CDR3 runs to 13 residues. In germline, CDR1 is LNHDA, CDR2 SQIVND (reference sequence). CDR3: CASSEGAGYGYTF. Written as DNA, the CDR3 is TGTGCCAGTAGTGAGGGGGCCGGCTATGGCTACACCTTC.

V usage is TRBV18 and J usage is TRBJ1-1, with D possibly TRBD1 on 5 matching bases. Per germline, CDR1 KGHSH and CDR2 LQKENI. Trimming took 1 base from V and 7 from J, leaving 16 bases between them. The CDR3 totals 15 residues. Here the CDR3 reads CASSPQKTATGEAFF. The CDR3, as DNA: TGTGCCAGCTCACCACAGAAGACAGCCACAGGTGAAGCTTTCTTT. Using reference TRBV18 and TRBJ1-1 for the parts outside the CDR3, the full variable domain is NAGVMQNPRHLVRRRGQEARLRCSPMKGHSHVYWYRQLPEEGLKFMVYLQKENIIDESGMPKERFSAEFPKEGPSILRIQQVVRGDSAAYFCASSPQKTATGEAFFGQGTRLTVV.

The J gene is TRBJ2-3, the V gene TRBV18, with D possibly matching TRBD2 (6 bases). V shed 3 bases and J shed 5 bases, with 9 bases lying between them. Germline assignment: CDR1 KGHSH and CDR2 LQKENI. CDR3 length: 13 amino acids. CDR3: CASSPAGGDTQYF. CDR3 DNA sequence: TGTGCCAGCTCACCCGCCGGGGGAGATACGCAGTATTTT.

The chain uses TRBV6-2 or TRBV6-3 and TRBJ2-7; TRBD1 matches 8 bases. Germline V CDR1 and CDR2: MNHEY, SVGEGT. This CDR3 contains 15 residues. J lost 0 bases, V lost 2 bases, and 3 bases had no gene match. The chain's CDR3 is CASSYDRGNSYEQYF. The CDR3 DNA sequence: TGTGCCAGCAGTTACGACAGGGGAAACTCCTACGAGCAGTACTTC.

This chain uses TRBV19 with TRBJ1-1; D remains ambiguous. Trimming left V 4 bases short and J 0 bases short, with 6 bases between. The germline gives CDR1 LNHDA, CDR2 SQIVND (reference sequence). This CDR3 contains 13 residues. DNA for the CDR3: TGTGCCAGTAGTACTTCGTTGAACACTGAAGCTTTCTTT. Its protein is CASSTSLNTEAFF.

In this sample, this clone turned up a few times. The chain has TRBV19 and TRBJ2-7; 8 nucleotides agree with TRBD2. The CDR3 has 13 residues. Germline CDR1 reads LNHDA; CDR2 reads SQIVND (reference sequence). Germline trimming cut 6 bases from V and 3 bases from J; bases unmatched to any gene: 4. CDR3 sequence reads: CASSTSGVYEQYF. The CDR3 DNA reads TGTGCCAGTAGCACTAGCGGAGTCTACGAGCAGTACTTC. Full variable domain (outside the CDR3, taken from reference TRBV19 and TRBJ2-7): DGGITQSPKYLFRKEGQNVTLSCEQNLNHDAMYWYRQDPGQGLRLIYYSQIVNDFQKGDIAEGYSVSREKKESFPLTVTSAQKNPTAFYLCASSTSGVYEQYFGPGTRLTVT.

This sequence joins TRBV5-8 and TRBJ1-6; D is possibly TRBD1 (5 bases). The CDR3 runs to 15 residues. Germline CDR1 reads SGHTS; CDR2 reads YDEGEE. With 6 bases removed from V and 6 bases from J, the gap between germline ends came to 16 bases. DNA for the CDR3: TGTGCCAGCATCAAGTGGAGGGGAGCTAATTCACCCCTCCACTTT. Translated, it gives CASIKWRGANSPLHF. The full variable domain, with the rest looked up from reference TRBV5-8 and TRBJ1-6, is EAGVTQSPTHLIKTRGQQATLRCSPISGHTSVYWYQQALGLGLQFLLWYDEGEERNRGNFPPRFSGRQFPNYSSELNVNALELEDSALYLCASIKWRGANSPLHFGNGTRLTVT.

The J gene is TRBJ2-7, the V gene TRBV9; D is possibly TRBD1 (6 bases). Looked up from germline, CDR1 is SGDLS and CDR2 is YYNGEE. V lost 0 bases, J lost 3 bases, and 13 bases lay in between. The CDR3 extends over 15 amino acids. DNA of the CDR3: TGTGCCAGCAGCGTAGGCCAGGGGCAAGGCTACGAGCAGTACTTC. It specifies CASSVGQGQGYEQYF.

The V and J genes are TRBV5-1 and TRBJ2-7, with 10 bases matching TRBD1. CDR1 and CDR2 (germline): SGHRS, YFSETQ. The V segment lost 4 bases and the J segment 2 bases; nucleotides outside the gene matches: 9. The CDR3 length is 16 residues. Written as DNA, the CDR3 is TGCGCCAGCAGCAAAACCGGGACAGGGGTAACCTACGAGCAGTACTTC. Protein: CASSKTGTGVTYEQYF.

This chain connects TRBV3-1 (or the pseudogene TRBV3-2) to TRBJ2-7; maybe TRBD1 (5 bases). The V end lost 3 bases, the J end lost 5 bases, and 20 bases lay between the germline ends. The germline V gene has CDR1 LGHDT and CDR2 YNNKEL (reference sequence). The CDR3 sequence is 16 residues long. This chain's CDR3 is CASSQTPGRADDEQYF. CDR3 in DNA: TGTGCCAGCAGCCAGACCCCGGGCAGGGCCGACGACGAGCAGTACTTC.

This clone was counted a few times. The rearrangement uses TRBV6-6 and TRBJ2-5, with D maybe TRBD1 (5 bases). V lost 0 bases and J lost 1, with 9 bases in between. The CDR3 covers 15 residues. Looked up from germline, CDR1 is MNHNY and CDR2 is SVGAGI (reference sequence). The CDR3 is CASSYSRQFQETQYF. CDR3 in DNA: TGTGCCAGCAGTTACTCGAGACAGTTCCAAGAGACCCAGTACTTC.

The chain couples TRBV19 to TRBJ1-2; D possibly corresponds to TRBD1 (6 bases). The CDR3 length is 16 residues. The ends were cut back, 0 bases at V and 3 bases at J, with 14 bases in the middle. Per germline, CDR1 LNHDA and CDR2 SQIVND (reference sequence). CDR3 loop: CASSIDLWGRDYGYTF. The CDR3 DNA follows: TGTGCCAGTAGTATAGATCTATGGGGGCGCGACTATGGCTACACCTTC.

The V and J genes are TRBV7-3 and TRBJ2-7; maybe TRBD1 (7 bases). V lost 3 bases and J lost 1, with 10 bases in between. Germline lookup yields CDR1 SGHTA and CDR2 FQGTGA. The CDR3 runs 14 residues. The CDR3 loop is CASSFAGGSYEQYF. The CDR3 bases are TGTGCCAGCAGCTTCGCAGGGGGGTCCTACGAGCAGTACTTC.

The J gene is TRBJ2-5, the V gene TRBV7-2; 7 positions agree with TRBD2. V lost 0 bases to trimming and J lost 5 bases; unmatched junction nucleotides: 3. CDR1 and CDR2 (germline): SGHTA, FQGNSA. The CDR3 loop spans 14 amino acids. DNA for the CDR3: TGTGCCAGCAGCTTAGCGGGAGGGTTGGAGACCCAGTACTTC. Translating it yields CASSLAGGLETQYF.

J is TRBJ2-7 and V is TRBV11-1, with 8 bases lining up with TRBD2. Trimming at V came to 5 bases and at J to 4 bases, leaving 10 bases not matched to a gene. Germline V CDR1 and CDR2: SGHAT, FQDESV (reference sequence). This CDR3 is built from 15 residues. CDR3 amino acids: CASSLISGKEYEQYF. CDR3 bases: TGTGCCAGCAGCCTAATTAGCGGGAAAGAATACGAGCAGTACTTC.

The genes are TRBV7-8 and TRBJ1-4; no firm D call. The CDR3 loop spans 16 amino acids. Germline V gives CDR1 SGHVS, CDR2 FQNEAQ. Between the trimmed V and J ends, which lost 5 bases and 7 bases, there was a span of 20 bases. In DNA, the CDR3 is TGTGCCAGCAGCCCCAGGTCTCGCAATACGATTGAAAAACTGTTTTTT. Amino acid sequence: CASSPRSRNTIEKLFF.

The chain employs TRBV9 and TRBJ2-2; maybe TRBD2 (5 bases). With 3 bases removed from V and 0 bases from J, the gap between germline ends came to 6 bases. Germline CDR1 is SGDLS and CDR2 is YYNGEE. The CDR3 runs 14 residues. CDR3 amino acids: CASSGEPNTGELFF. The CDR3 coding sequence is TGTGCCAGCAGCGGGGAGCCGAACACCGGGGAGCTGTTTTTT. The full variable domain, completed using reference TRBV9 and TRBJ2-2, is DSGVTQTPKHLITATGQRVTLRCSPRSGDLSVYWYQQSLDQGLQFLIQYYNGEERAKGNILERFSAQQFPDLHSELNLSSLELGDSALYFCASSGEPNTGELFFGEGSRLTVL.

This chain uses TRBV29-1 with TRBJ2-2, with D maybe TRBD2 (5 bases). Germline CDR1 is SQVTM and CDR2 is ANQGSEA. The CDR3 has 13 amino acids. V lost 7 bases to trimming and J lost 3 bases, with 12 bases between them. This CDR3 is CSAIRGYTGELFF. CDR3 bases: TGCAGCGCCATACGGGGATACACCGGGGAGCTGTTTTTT.

The chain joins TRBV4-3 to TRBJ2-4, with 10 bases lining up with TRBD1. CDR1 and CDR2 (germline): LGHNA, YSLEER. J was trimmed by 7 bases and V by 3 bases; bases with no gene match: 3. The CDR3 totals 14 residues. The CDR3 nucleotides read TGCGCCAGCAGCCAGAGGGACAGGGGCAACATTCAGTACTTC. It is translated as CASSQRDRGNIQYF.

The chain has TRBV7-8 and TRBJ2-2; D is unclear. This CDR3 region has 12 residues. V was cut by 5 bases and J by 6 bases, with 7 bases left in between. Germline loops: CDR1 SGHVS, CDR2 FQNEAQ. CDR3 in amino acids: CASSPGPGELFF. The CDR3 nucleotides are TGTGCCAGCAGCCCTGGCCCCGGGGAGCTGTTTTTT.

V gene TRBV6-1 combines with J gene TRBJ2-3, with TRBD2 matching over 12 bases. CDR1 is MNHNS and CDR2 is SASEGT in the germline V gene. This CDR3 spans 17 amino acids. V lost 2 bases, J lost 2 bases, and 5 bases stayed unmatched. As DNA, the CDR3 is TGTGCCAGCAGTGAAAGGGGACTAGCGGGCTACACAGATACGCAGTATTTT. Its translation: CASSERGLAGYTDTQYF.

This chain connects TRBV11-2 to TRBJ2-1; 12 nucleotides match TRBD2. The length of the CDR3 is 14 residues. Germline assignment: CDR1 SGHAT and CDR2 FQNNGV. V lost 5 bases and J lost 7; bases outside the gene matches: 3. CDR3 bases: TGTGCCAGCAGCCCCGGACTAGCGGGAAATGAGCAGTTCTTC. Its translation is CASSPGLAGNEQFF.

This clone appeared once. The chain combines TRBV6-6 with TRBJ1-3; D remains unclear. The CDR3 is made up of 13 amino acids. Germline V lookup: CDR1 MNHNY, CDR2 SVGAGI (reference sequence). V gave up 7 bases and J gave up 6 bases, with 13 bases separating them. The CDR3, as DNA: TGTGCCAGCACTATGGCGGGAAAAAACACCATATATTTT. This encodes CASTMAGKNTIYF.